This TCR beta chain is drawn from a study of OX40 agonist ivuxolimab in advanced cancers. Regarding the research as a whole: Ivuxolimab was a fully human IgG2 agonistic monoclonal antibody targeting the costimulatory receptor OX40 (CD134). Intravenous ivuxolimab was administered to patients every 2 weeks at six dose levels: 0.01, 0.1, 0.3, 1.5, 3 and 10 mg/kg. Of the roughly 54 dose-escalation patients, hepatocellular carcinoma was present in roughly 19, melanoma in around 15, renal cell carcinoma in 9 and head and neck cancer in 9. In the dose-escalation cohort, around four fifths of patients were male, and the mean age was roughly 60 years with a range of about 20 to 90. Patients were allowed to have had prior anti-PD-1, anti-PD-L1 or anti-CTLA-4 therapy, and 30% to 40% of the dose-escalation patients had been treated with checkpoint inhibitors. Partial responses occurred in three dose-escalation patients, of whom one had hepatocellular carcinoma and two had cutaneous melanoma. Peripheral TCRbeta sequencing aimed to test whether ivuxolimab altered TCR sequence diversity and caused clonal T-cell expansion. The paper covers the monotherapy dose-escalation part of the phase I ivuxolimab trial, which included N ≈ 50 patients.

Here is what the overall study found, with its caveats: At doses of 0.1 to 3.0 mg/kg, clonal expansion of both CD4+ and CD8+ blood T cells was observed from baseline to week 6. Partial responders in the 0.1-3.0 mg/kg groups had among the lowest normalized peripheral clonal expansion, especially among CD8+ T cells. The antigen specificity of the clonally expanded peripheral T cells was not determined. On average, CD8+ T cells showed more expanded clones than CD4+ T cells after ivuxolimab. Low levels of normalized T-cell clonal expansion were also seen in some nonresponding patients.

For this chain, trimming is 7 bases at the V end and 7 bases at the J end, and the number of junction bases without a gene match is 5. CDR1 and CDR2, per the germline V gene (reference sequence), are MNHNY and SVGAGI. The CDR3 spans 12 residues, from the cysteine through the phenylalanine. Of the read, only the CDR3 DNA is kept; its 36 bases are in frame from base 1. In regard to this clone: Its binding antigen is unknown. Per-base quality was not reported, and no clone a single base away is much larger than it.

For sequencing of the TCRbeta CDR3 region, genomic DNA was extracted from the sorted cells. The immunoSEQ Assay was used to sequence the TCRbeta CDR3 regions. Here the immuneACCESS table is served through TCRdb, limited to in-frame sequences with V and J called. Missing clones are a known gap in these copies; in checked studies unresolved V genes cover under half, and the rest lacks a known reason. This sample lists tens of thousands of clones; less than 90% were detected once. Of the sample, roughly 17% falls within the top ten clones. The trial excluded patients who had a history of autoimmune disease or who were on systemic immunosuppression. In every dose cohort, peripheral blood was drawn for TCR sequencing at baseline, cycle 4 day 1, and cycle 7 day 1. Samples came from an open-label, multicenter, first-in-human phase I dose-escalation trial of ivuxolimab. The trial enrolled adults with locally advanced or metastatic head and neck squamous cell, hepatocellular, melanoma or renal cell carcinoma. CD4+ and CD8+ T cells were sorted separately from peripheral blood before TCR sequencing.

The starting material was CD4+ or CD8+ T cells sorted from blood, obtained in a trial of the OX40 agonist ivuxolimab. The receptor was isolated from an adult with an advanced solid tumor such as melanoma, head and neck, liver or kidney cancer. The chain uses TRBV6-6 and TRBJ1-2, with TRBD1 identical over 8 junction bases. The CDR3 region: CASTQGALGYTF. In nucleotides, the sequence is TGTGCCAGCACCCAGGGGGCCCTTGGCTACACCTTC.